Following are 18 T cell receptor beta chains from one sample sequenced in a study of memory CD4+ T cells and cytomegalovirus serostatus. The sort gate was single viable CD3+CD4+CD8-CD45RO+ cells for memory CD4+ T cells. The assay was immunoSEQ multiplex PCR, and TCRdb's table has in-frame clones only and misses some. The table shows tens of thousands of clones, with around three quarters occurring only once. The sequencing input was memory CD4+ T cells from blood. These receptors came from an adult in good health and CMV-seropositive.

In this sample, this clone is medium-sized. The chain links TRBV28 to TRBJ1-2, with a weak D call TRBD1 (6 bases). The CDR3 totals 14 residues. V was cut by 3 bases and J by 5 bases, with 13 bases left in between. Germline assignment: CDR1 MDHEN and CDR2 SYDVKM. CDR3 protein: CASSLRGMDYGYTF. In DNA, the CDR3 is TGTGCCAGCAGTTTGAGGGGGATGGATTATGGCTACACCTTC.

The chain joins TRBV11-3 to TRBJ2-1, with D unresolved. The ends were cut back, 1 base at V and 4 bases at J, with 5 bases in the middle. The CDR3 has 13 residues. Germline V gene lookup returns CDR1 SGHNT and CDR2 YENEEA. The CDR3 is CASSLGPYNEQFF. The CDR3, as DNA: TGTGCCAGCAGCTTAGGGCCGTACAATGAGCAGTTCTTC.

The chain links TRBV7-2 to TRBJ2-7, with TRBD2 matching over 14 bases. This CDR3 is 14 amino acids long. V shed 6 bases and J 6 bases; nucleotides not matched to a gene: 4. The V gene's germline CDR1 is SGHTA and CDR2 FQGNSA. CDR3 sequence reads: CASRGLAGASEQYF. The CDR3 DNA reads TGTGCCAGCAGGGGACTAGCGGGAGCAAGCGAGCAGTACTTC.

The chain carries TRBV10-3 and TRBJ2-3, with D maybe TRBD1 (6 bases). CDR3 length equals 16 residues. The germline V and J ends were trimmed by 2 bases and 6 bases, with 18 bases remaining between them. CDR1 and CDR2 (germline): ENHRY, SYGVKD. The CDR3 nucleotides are TGTGCCATCAGTGAGCCTCACAGGGAGCCCGGGGATACGCAGTATTTT. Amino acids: CAISEPHREPGDTQYF.

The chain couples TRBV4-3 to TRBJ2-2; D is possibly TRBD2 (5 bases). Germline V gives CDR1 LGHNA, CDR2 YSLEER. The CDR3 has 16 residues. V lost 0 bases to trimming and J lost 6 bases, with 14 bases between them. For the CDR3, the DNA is TGCGCCAGCAGCCAAGAAGGAGGTAGAAAGGCCGGGGAGCTGTTTTTT. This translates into CASSQEGGRKAGELFF.

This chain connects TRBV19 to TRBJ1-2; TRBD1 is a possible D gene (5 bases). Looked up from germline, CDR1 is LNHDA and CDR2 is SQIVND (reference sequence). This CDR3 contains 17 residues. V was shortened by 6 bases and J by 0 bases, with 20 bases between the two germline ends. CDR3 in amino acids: CASRQRTGVSTNYGYTF. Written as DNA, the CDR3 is TGTGCCAGTAGACAAAGAACGGGGGTCTCTACTAACTATGGCTACACCTTC.

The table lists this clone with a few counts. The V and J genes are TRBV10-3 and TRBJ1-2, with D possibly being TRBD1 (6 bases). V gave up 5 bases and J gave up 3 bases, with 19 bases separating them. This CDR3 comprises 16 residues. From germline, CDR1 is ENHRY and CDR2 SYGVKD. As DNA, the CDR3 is TGTGCCATCAGTCTTTACCCACAGGGTCCCGACTATGGCTACACCTTC. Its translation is CAISLYPQGPDYGYTF.

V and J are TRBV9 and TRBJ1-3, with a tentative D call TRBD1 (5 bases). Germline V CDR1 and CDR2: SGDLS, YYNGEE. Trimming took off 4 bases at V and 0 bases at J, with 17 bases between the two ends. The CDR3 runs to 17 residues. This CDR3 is CASSFTPGEPSGNTIYF. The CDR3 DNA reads TGTGCCAGCAGCTTCACCCCGGGGGAACCCTCTGGAAACACCATATATTTT. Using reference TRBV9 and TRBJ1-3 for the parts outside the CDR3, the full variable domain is DSGVTQTPKHLITATGQRVTLRCSPRSGDLSVYWYQQSLDQGLQFLIQYYNGEERAKGNILERFSAQQFPDLHSELNLSSLELGDSALYFCASSFTPGEPSGNTIYFGEGSWLTVV.

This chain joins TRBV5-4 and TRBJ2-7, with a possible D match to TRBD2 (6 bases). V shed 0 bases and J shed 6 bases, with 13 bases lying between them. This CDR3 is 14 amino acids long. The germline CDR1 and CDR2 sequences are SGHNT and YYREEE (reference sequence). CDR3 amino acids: CASSLAVLGGEQYF. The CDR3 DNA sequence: TGTGCCAGCAGCTTGGCTGTTTTGGGAGGCGAGCAGTACTTC.

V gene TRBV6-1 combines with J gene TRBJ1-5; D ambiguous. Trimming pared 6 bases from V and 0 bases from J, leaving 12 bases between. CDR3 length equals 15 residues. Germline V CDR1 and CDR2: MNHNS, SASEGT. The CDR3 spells CASRTGGYSNQPQHF. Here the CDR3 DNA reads TGTGCCAGCAGGACTGGCGGGTATAGCAATCAGCCCCAGCATTTT.

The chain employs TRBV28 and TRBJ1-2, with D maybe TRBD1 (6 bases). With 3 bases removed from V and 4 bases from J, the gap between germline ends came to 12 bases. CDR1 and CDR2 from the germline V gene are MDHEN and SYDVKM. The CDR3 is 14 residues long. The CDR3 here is CASSFPPTGYGYTF. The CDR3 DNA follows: TGTGCCAGCAGTTTCCCGCCGACAGGCTATGGCTACACCTTC.

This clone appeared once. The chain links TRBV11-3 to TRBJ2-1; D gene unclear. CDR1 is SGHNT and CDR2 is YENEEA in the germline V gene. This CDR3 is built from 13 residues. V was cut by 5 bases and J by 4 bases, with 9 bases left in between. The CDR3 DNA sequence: TGTGCCAGCAGCCTGGGAAGGTACAATGAGCAGTTCTTC. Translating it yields CASSLGRYNEQFF.

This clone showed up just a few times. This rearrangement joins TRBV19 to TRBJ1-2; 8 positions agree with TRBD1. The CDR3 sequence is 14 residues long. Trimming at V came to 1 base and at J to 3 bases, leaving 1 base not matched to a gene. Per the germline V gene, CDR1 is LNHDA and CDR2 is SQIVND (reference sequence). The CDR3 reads CASSIARGHYGYTF. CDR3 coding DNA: TGTGCCAGTAGTATAGCCAGGGGGCACTATGGCTACACCTTC.

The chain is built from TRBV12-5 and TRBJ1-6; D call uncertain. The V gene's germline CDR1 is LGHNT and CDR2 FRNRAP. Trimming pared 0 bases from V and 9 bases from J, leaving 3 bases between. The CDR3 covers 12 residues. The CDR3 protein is CASGLVPSPLHF. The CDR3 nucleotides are TGTGCTAGTGGTTTGGTACCTTCACCCCTCCACTTT.

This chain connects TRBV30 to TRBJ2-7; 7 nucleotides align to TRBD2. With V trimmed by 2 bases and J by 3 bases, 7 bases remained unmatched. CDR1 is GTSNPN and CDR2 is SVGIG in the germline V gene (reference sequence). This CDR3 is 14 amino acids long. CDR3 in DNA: TGTGCCTGGAGTCCCCCTAGCGGAGTCTACGAGCAGTACTTC. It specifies CAWSPPSGVYEQYF.

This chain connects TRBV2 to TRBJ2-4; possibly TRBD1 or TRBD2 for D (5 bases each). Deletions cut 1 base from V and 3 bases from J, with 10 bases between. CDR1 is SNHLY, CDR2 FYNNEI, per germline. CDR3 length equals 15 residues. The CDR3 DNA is TGTGCCAGCAGTGAAGTCCGGGGCATCAAAAACATTCAGTACTTC. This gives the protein CASSEVRGIKNIQYF.

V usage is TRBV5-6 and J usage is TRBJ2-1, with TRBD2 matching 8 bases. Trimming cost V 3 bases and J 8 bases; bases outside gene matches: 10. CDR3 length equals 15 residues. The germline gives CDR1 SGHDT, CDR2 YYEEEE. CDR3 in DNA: TGTGCCAGCAGCTCCATAATAGCGGGATGGCATGAGCAGTTCTTC. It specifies CASSSIIAGWHEQFF.

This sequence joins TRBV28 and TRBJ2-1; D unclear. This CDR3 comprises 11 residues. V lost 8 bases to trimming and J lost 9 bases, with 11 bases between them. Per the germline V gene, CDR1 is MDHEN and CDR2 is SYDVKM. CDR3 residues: CASLQRSEQFF. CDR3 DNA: TGTGCCAGCCTACAGAGGTCTGAGCAGTTCTTC.